This TCR beta chain was profiled in a study of T cells after yellow fever vaccination. Study as a whole: Where fractions had low cell numbers, libraries were prepared from them with the SMART-Seq v4 Ultra Low Input RNA kit.

One entry per CDR3 protein results from TCRdb running MiXCR on the 5' RACE reads. Of roughly 310,000 distinct CDR3 sequences listed, 8.5% to 9% are singletons. General study findings and limits: Shared CD4/CD8 clonotypes were a small share, likely from convergent recombination.

The V and J ends lost 0 bases and 8 bases respectively, with 10 bases between them. There are 13 residues in the CDR3. Germline V CDR1 and CDR2: SGHTA, FQGNSA. This clonotype has only a few counts. The antigen remains undetermined. The sequences come from PBMCs, collected on the day of the first yellow fever vaccination. This receptor was identified in a man in his late teens or twenties who received the YFV17D yellow fever vaccine. The V and J genes are TRBV7-2 and TRBJ1-2; TRBD1 is a possible D gene (6 bases). CDR3 protein: CASSLAGQRGYTF. CDR3 DNA: TGTGCCAGCAGCTTAGCCGGACAGAGAGGCTACACCTTC.